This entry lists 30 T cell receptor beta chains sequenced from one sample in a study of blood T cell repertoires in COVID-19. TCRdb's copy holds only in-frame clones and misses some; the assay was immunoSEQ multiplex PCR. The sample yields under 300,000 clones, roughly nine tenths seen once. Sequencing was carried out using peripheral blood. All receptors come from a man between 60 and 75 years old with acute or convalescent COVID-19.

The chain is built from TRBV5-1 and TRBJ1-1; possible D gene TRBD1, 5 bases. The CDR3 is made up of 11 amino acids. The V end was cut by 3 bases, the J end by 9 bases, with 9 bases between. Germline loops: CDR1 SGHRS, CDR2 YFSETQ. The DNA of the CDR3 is TGCGCCAGCAGCTCCGGGACTCAAGCTTTCTTT. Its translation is CASSSGTQAFF.

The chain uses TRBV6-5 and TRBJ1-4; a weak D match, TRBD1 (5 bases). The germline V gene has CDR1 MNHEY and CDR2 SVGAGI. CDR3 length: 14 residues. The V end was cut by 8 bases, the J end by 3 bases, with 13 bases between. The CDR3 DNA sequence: TGTGCCAGCGGCGCGGGGGGATCTAATGAAAAACTGTTTTTT. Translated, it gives CASGAGGSNEKLFF.

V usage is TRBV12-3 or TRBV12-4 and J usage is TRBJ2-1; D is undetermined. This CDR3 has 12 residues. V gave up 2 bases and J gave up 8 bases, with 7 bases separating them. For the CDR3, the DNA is TGTGCCAGCAGTTTAAGAGTGGATGAGCAGTTCTTC. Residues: CASSLRVDEQFF.

The CDR3 bases are TGTGCCAGCAGCGGGACTAGCGGGAGGTCTAGCACAGATACGCAGTATTTT. Its translation is CASSGTSGRSSTDTQYF. The V gene is TRBV7-2, the J gene TRBJ2-3, with TRBD2 matching over 15 bases. V dropped 5 bases and J dropped 0; count of bases not matched to a gene: 3. The CDR3 is 17 amino acids. Germline loops: CDR1 SGHTA, CDR2 FQGNSA. The whole variable domain, filled in from reference TRBV7-2 and TRBJ2-3, reads GAGVSQSPSNKVTEKGKDVELRCDPISGHTALYWYRQSLGQGLEFLIYFQGNSAPDKSGLPSDRFSAERTGGSVSTLTIQRTQQEDSAVYLCASSGTSGRSSTDTQYFGPGTRLTVL.

CDR3 sequence: CASSQDALAVGEQYF. CDR3 nucleotide sequence: TGTGCCAGCAGCCAAGATGCACTAGCGGTGGGCGAGCAGTACTTC. The chain uses TRBV3-1 (or the pseudogene TRBV3-2) and TRBJ2-7, with 8 bases aligning to TRBD2. V lost 0 bases to trimming and J lost 6 bases; unmatched junction nucleotides: 7. Germline lookup yields CDR1 LGHDT and CDR2 YNNKEL (reference sequence). This CDR3 comprises 15 residues.

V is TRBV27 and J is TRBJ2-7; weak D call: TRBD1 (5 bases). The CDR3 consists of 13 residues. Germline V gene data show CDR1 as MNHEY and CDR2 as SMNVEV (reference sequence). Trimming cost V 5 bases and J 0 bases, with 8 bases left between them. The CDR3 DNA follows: TGTGCCAGCAGTCCCAGGGTCTCCTACGAGCAGTACTTC. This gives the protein CASSPRVSYEQYF.

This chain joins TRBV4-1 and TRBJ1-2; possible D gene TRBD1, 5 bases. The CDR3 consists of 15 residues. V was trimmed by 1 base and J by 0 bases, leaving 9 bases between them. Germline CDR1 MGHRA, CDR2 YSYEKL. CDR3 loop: CASSQARTTNYGYTF. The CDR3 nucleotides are TGCGCCAGCAGCCAAGCTAGGACAACTAACTATGGCTACACCTTC.

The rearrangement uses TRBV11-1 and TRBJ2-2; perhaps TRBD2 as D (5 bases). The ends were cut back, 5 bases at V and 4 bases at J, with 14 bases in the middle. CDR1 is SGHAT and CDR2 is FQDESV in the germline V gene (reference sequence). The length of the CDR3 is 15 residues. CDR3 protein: CASSRLRAGTGELFF. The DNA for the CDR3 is TGTGCCAGCAGCCGCCTGAGGGCTGGCACCGGGGAGCTGTTTTTT.

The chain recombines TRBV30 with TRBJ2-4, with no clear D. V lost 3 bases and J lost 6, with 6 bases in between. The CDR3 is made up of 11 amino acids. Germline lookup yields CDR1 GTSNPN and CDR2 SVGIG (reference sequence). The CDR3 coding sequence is TGTGCCTGGAGGGCTCTAAACATTCAGTACTTC. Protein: CAWRALNIQYF.

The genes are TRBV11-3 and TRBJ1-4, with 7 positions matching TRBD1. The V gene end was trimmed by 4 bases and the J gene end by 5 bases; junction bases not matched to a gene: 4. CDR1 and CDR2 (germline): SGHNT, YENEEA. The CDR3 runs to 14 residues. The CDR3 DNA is TGTGCCAGCAGCTCCGGGACAGAGAATGAAAAACTGTTTTTT. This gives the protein CASSSGTENEKLFF. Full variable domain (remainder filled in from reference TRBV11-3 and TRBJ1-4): EAGVVQSPRYKIIEKKQPVAFWCNPISGHNTLYWYLQNLGQGPELLIRYENEEAVDDSQLPKDRFSAERLKGVDSTLKIQPAELGDSAVYLCASSSGTENEKLFFGSGTQLSVL.

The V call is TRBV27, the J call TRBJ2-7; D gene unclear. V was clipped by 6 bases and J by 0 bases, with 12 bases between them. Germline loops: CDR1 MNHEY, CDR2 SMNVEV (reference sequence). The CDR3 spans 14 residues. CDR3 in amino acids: CASRIFWASYEQYF. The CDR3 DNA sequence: TGTGCCAGCAGGATATTTTGGGCCTCCTACGAGCAGTACTTC.

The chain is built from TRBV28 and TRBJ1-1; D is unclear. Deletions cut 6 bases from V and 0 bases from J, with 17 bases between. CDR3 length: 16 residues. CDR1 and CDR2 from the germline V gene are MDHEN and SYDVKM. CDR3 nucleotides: TGTGCCAGCAGGCCTCCGGGAGCCCCTCTGAACACTGAAGCTTTCTTT. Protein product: CASRPPGAPLNTEAFF.

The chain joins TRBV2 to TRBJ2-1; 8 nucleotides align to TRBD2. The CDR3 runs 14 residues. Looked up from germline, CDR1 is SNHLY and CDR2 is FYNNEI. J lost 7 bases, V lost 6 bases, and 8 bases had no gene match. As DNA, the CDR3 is TGTGCCAGCAGCCCCCGGGAGGGATGGAATGAGCAGTTCTTC. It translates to CASSPREGWNEQFF.

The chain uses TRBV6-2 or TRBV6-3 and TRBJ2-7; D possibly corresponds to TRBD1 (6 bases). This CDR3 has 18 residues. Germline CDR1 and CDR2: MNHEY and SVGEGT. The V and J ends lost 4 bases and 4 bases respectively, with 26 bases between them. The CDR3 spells CASSSWLGAERPRYEQYF. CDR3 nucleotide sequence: TGTGCCAGCAGTTCATGGTTGGGGGCGGAAAGGCCCCGATACGAGCAGTACTTC.

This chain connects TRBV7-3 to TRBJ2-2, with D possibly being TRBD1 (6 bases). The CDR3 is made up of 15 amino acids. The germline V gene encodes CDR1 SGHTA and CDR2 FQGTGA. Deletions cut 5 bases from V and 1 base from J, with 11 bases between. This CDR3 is CASSPGQENTGELFF. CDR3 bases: TGTGCCAGCAGCCCGGGACAAGAGAACACCGGGGAGCTGTTTTTT.

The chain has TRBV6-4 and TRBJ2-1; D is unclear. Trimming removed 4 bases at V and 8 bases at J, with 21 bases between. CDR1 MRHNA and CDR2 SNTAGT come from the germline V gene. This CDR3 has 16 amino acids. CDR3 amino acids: CASSASLAASRDEQFF. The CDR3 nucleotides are TGTGCCAGCAGTGCGTCCCTGGCGGCAAGTCGGGATGAGCAGTTCTTC.

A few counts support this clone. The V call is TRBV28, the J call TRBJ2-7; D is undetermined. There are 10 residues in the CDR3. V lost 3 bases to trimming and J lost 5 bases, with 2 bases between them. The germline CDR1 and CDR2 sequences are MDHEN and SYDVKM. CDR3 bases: TGTGCCAGCAGTTTTAACGAGCAGTACTTC. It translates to CASSFNEQYF.

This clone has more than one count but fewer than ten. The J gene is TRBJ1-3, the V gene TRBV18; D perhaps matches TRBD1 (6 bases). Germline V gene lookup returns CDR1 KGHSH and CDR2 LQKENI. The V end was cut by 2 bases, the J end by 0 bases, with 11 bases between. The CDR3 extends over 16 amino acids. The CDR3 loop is CASSPMAGDSGNTIYF. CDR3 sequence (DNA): TGTGCCAGCTCACCAATGGCAGGGGACTCTGGAAACACCATATATTTT.

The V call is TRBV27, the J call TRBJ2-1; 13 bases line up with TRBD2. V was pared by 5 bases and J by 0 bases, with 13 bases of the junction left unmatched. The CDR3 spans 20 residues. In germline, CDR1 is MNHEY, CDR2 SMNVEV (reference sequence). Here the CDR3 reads CASSALSMTSGGSSYNEQFF. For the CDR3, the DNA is TGTGCCAGCAGTGCGTTATCAATGACTAGCGGGGGGAGCTCCTACAATGAGCAGTTCTTC.

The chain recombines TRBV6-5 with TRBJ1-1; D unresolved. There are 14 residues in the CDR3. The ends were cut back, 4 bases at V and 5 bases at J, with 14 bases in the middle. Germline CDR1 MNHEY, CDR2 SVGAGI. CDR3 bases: TGTGCCAGCAGTTTCGCTGGGGAGGGAACTGAAGCTTTCTTT. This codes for CASSFAGEGTEAFF.

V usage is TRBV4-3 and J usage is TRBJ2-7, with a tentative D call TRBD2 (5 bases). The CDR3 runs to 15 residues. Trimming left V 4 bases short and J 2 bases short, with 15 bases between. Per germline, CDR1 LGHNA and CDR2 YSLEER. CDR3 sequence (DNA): TGCGCCAGCAGCCTTGGACTGCAAACAACCTACGAGCAGTACTTC. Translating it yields CASSLGLQTTYEQYF.

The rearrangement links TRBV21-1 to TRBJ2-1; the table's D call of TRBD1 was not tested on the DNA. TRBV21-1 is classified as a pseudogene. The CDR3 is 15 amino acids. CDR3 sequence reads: CASSSWDRGYNEQFF. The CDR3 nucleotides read TGTGCCAGCAGCAGCTGGGACAGGGGATACAATGAGCAGTTCTTC.

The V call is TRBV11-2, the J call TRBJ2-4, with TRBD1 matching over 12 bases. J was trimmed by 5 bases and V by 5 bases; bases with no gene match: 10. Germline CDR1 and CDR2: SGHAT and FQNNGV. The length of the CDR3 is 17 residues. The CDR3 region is CASSDRDRGLSENIQYF. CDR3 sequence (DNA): TGTGCCAGCAGCGACAGGGACAGGGGGCTTAGCGAAAACATTCAGTACTTC.

For the CDR3, the DNA is TGTGCCAGCAGTTTGGGGGGGCTTACTGAAGCTTTCTTT. Translated: CASSLGGLTEAFF. The chain couples TRBV6-2 or TRBV6-3 to TRBJ1-1, with D tentatively TRBD1 (6 bases). The V gene's germline CDR1 is MNHEY and CDR2 SVGEGT. The CDR3 length is 13 residues. V gave up 4 bases and J gave up 5 bases, with 11 bases separating them.

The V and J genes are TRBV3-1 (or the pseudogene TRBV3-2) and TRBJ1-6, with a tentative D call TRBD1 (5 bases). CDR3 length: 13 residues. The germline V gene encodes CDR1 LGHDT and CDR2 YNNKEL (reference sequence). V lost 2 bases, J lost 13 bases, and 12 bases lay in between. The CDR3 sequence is CASSQNQGSPLHF. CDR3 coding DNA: TGTGCCAGCAGCCAAAATCAGGGATCTCCCCTCCACTTT.

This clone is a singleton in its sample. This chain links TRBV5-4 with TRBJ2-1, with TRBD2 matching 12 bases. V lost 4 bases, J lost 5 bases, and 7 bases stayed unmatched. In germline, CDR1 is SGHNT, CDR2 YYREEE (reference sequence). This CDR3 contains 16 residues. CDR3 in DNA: TGTGCCAGCAGCGCCTTGACTAGCGGGAGCCACAATGAGCAGTTCTTC. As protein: CASSALTSGSHNEQFF.

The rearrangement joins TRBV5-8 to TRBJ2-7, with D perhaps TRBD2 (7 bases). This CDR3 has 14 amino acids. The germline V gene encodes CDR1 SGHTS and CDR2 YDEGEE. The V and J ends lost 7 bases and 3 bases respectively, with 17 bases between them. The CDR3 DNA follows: TGTGCCAGCGGCTGGGGGGGGCAGGGCTACGAGCAGTACTTC. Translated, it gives CASGWGGQGYEQYF.

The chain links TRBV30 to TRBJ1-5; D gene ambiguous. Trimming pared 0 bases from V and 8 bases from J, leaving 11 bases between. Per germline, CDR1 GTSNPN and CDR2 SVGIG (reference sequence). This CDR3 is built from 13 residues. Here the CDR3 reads CAWSVGHGEPQHF. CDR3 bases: TGTGCCTGGAGTGTCGGGCACGGGGAGCCCCAGCATTTT.

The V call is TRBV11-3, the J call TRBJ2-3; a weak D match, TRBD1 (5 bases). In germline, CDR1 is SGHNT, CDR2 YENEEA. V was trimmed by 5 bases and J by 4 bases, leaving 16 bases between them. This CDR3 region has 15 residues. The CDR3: CASSPPSTRADTQYF. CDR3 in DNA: TGTGCCAGCAGCCCTCCCAGTACCAGGGCAGATACGCAGTATTTT.

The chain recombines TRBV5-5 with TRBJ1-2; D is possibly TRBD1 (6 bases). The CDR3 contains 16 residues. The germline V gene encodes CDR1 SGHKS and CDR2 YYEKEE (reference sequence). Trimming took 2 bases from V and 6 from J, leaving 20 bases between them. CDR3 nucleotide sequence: TGTGCCAGCAGCTTCAGGGGCGCGGTCAACGAACATGGCTACACCTTC. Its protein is CASSFRGAVNEHGYTF.